This T cell receptor beta chain was sequenced in a study of T cells in localized non-small cell lung cancer. Worth noting for this clone: Its antigen is currently unknown.

The CDR3 extends over 14 amino acids. Trimming removed 2 bases at V and 4 bases at J, with 6 bases between. Germline values: CDR1 SGHAT, CDR2 FQNNGV. Assay: immunoSEQ multiplex PCR; the TCRdb copy retains only in-frame clones and omits some. There are some 56,000 clones in the sample; roughly 88% occur only once, and 5.2% lies in the top ten. Study results and limitations: It remains possible that heterogeneity exists, since only one tumor region was sequenced. Out of the top 100 tumor clones, a median around 50 were seen in adjacent lung. Clonality of T cells reached its maximum in uninvolved adjacent lung, surpassing tumor.

The sequencing used peripheral blood, collected before any cancer treatment. This TCR was sampled from a woman aged 40-70 years with stage I lung adenocarcinoma. The V call is TRBV11-2, the J call TRBJ2-6; D unclear. This chain's CDR3 is CASSLWAGANVLTF. As DNA, the CDR3 is TGTGCCAGCAGCTTATGGGCCGGGGCCAACGTCCTGACTTTC.